What follows describes a single T cell receptor beta chain. This clonotype turned up a few times. Its antigen specificity is not known. Within one base of it there is no much larger clone, and no base qualities were kept. A case-control design nested within a healthcare worker cohort in London, UK, was used, with weekly nasopharyngeal swab PCR tests and blood sampling performed. Healthcare workers were enrolled in the week of the UK lockdown, from 23 to 31 March 2020, and were followed every week for up to about 16 weeks. The data originate from a study of early T cells in non-severe SARS-CoV-2 infection (dated by TCRdb to about 2021). For the wider study: Because TCR sequencing was done on bulk RNA from unsorted whole blood, the alpha and beta chains could not be paired.

What the authors observed across the whole study: VDJdb matching was skewed toward anti-spike CD8 responses and likely underestimated virus-specific expansions, missing private and CD4 specificities.

The method behind the library was 5' RACE. The reads were generated on a NextSeq 500. The TCR library protocol attached unique molecular identifiers to individual cDNA molecules to correct for sequencing error and PCR bias. Both TCR alpha and beta chains were sequenced, and tight co-correlation was observed between alpha and beta sequence abundances in each sample. The authors' pipeline ran thus. V gene, J gene and CDR3 annotation of TCR sequences was performed with Decombinator V4. Expanded TCRs were defined as changing significantly between any two time points under a Poisson model with p below 0.0001. TCR abundances were normalised to the total number of TCRs sequenced in each sample and reported as counts per million. TRAV1-2 paired with TRAJ12, TRAJ20 or TRAJ33 defined MAIT TCRs, while TRAV10 paired with TRAJ18 defined iNKT TCRs. A search of VDJdb, accessed on 1 November 2021, was run for TCRs annotated to CMV, EBV and SARS-CoV-2, with TCRs annotated for multiple antigens excluded. In TCRdb, the public reads were trimmed at Q25 with fastp and aligned with MiXCR, with productive beta chains retained. Each entry is one CDR3 protein sequence, shown with its most common DNA and genes. In this record, the V and J calls reflect TCRdb's handling and not the investigators' own analysis. The sample table holds about 50,000 distinct CDR3 sequences, of which 10% to 13% were seen once. The ten most abundant clones make up 5.5% to 7.5% of the sample.

The germline V gene (reference sequence) yields LGHDT for CDR1 and YNNKEL for CDR2. Including the terminal cysteine and phenylalanine, the CDR3 comprises 15 residues. Only the CDR3 part of the read is kept: 45 bases, read in frame from the first base. V is shortened by 1 base, J by 7 bases, and the region joining them spans 13 bases. The sample taken for sequencing was whole blood. The rearrangement joined TRBV3-1 to TRBJ2-2, with the D gene uncertain. This sequence originates from an adult who was a healthcare worker with PCR-confirmed SARS-CoV-2 infection or an uninfected control (not recorded which). Here is the DNA: TGTGCCAGCAGCCAAGCGCAGGTCTTCGGCGGGGAGCTGTTTTTT. Its translation reads: CASSQAQVFGGELFF.